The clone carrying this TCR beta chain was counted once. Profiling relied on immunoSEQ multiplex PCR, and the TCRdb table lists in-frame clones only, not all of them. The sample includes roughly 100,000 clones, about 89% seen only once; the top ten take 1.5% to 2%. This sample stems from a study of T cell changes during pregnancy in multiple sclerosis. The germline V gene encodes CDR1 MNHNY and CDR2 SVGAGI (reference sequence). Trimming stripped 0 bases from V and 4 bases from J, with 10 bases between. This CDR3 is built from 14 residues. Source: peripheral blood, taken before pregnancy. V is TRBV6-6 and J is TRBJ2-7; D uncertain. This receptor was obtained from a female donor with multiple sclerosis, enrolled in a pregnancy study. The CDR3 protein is CASSYSTALYEQYF. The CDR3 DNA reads TGTGCCAGCAGTTACTCAACAGCCCTTTACGAGCAGTACTTC.